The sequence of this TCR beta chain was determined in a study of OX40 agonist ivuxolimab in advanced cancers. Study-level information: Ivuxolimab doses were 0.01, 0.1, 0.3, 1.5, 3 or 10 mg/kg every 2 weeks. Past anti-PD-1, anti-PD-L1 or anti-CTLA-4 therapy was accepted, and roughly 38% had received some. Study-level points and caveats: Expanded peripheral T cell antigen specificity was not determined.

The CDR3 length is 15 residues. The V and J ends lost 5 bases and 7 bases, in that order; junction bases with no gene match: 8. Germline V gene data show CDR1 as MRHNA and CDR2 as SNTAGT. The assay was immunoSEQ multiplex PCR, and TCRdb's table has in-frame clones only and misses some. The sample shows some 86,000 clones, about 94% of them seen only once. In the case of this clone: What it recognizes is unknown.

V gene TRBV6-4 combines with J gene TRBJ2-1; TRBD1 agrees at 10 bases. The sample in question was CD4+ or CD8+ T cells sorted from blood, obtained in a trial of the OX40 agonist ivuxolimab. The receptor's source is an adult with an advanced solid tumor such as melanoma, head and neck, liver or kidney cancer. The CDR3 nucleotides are TGTGCCAGCAGTCCCGGGACAGGGGTTGATAATGAGCAGTTCTTC. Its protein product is CASSPGTGVDNEQFF.